This T cell receptor beta chain came from a study of cytomegalovirus exposure and HLA in healthy donors. The count of this clone is one. V was shortened by 3 bases and J by 7 bases, with 15 bases between the two germline ends. CDR3 length: 15 residues. CDR1 is SGHTA, CDR2 FQGNSA, per germline. Amplification used 60 Vbeta primers and 13 Jbeta primers. TCRdb keeps only in-frame clones here, not all; method: immunoSEQ multiplex PCR. Altogether 150,000 to 200,000 clones are present, around 82% being singletons, with the ten largest covering roughly 1.7%. Sequences were obtained from PBMCs. The chain employs TRBV7-2 and TRBJ1-4, with D maybe TRBD1 (5 bases). This clonotype was obtained from a man aged 40-55 years in good health and CMV-seropositive. The CDR3 sequence is CASSFFPGRAEKLFF. CDR3 nucleotide sequence: TGTGCCAGCAGCTTTTTTCCTGGCAGGGCTGAAAAACTGTTTTTT.